This TCR beta chain was documented in a study of cytotoxic CD8 clonotypes in ibrutinib-treated CLL. As for the study in general: Response samples followed a median 12 months of treatment, range 6 to 36. Study-level results: The clonality went up when patients responded to ibrutinib and dropped back toward baseline at progression. Clonality measured at baseline exceeded age-matched healthy donors, tracking circulating CD8+ T-cell counts. Public clonotypes, rarely seen, contracted or held steady on treatment.

Generated by immunoSEQ multiplex PCR, the TCRdb table keeps only in-frame clones and is missing some. The sample holds 110,000 to 150,000 clones; 75% to 80% are singletons and the top ten take about 5%. After removal of 4 bases from V and 6 bases from J, the junction contained 5 bases not matched to a gene. Germline V CDR1 and CDR2: LGHNA, YNFKEQ. This CDR3 comprises 15 residues. For this clone: Antigen unknown.

This rearrangement joins TRBV4-2 to TRBJ2-3, with TRBD1 matching 12 bases. The sample consisted of PBMCs, taken after 24 months of ibrutinib treatment. The receptor was isolated from a human donor with chronic lymphocytic leukemia. CDR3 sequence: CASSRGQGAADTQYF. The CDR3 DNA reads TGTGCCAGCAGCCGGGGACAGGGGGCTGCGGATACGCAGTATTTT.